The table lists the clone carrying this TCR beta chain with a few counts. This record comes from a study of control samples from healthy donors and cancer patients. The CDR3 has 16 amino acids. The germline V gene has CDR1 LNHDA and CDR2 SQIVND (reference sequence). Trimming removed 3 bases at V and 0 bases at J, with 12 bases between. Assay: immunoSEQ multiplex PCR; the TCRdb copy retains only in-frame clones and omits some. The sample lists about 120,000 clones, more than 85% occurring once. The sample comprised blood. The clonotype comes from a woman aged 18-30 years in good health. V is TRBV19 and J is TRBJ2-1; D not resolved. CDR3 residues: CASSMKRPLSYNEQFF. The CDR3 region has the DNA TGTGCCAGTAGTATGAAGCGACCCCTCTCCTACAATGAGCAGTTCTTC.